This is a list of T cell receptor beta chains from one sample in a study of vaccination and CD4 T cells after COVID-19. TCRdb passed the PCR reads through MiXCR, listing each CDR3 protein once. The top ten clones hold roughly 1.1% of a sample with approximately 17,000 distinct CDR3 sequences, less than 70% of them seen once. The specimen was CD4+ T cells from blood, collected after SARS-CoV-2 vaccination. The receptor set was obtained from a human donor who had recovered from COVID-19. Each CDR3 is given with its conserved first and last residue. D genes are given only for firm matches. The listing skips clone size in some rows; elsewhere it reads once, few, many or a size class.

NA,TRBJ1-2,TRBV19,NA,CASSLGATANYGYTF,TGTGCCAGTAGCCTAGGGGCGACTGCTAACTATGGCTACACCTTC
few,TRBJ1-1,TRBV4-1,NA,CASSQGGSTEAFF,TGCGCCAGCAGCCAAGGGGGATCTACTGAAGCTTTCTTT
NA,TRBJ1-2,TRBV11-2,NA,CASSLFVGRPYYGYTF,TGTGCCAGCAGCTTATTTGTGGGGCGCCCCTACTATGGCTACACCTTC
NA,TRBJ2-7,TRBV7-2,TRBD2,CASTGGGARPPEQYF,TGTGCCAGCACGGGCGGGGGAGCCCGACCCCCCGAGCAGTACTTC
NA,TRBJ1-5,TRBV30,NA,CAWTHTDNQPQHF,TGTGCCTGGACCCACACAGACAATCAGCCCCAGCATTTT
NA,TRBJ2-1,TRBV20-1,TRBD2,CSARVGRRGGPYNEQFF,TGCAGTGCTAGAGTCGGCCGACGGGGGGGCCCCTACAATGAGCAGTTCTTC
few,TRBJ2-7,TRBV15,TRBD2,CATSRAVSGRTEQYF,TGTGCCACCAGCAGAGCGGTTAGCGGGAGGACCGAGCAGTACTTC
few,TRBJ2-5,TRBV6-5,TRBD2,CASSSGLAVYQETQYF,TGTGCCAGCAGTTCGGGACTAGCGGTTTACCAAGAGACCCAGTACTTC
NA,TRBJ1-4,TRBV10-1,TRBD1,CASRKGSDRVFGNEKLFF,TGCGCCAGCAGGAAAGGCTCCGACAGGGTATTTGGTAATGAAAAACTGTTTTTT
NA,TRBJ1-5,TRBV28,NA,CASSLRRLNQPQHF,TGTGCCAGCAGTTTAAGGAGGTTGAATCAGCCCCAGCATTTT
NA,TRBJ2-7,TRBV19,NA,CASSIKTQDWHEQYF,TGTGCCAGTAGTATCAAGACCCAGGATTGGCACGAGCAGTACTTC
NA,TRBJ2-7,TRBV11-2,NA,CASSSLRRASKSYEQYF,TGTGCCAGCAGCTCTTTGCGCCGGGCCTCAAAATCCTACGAGCAGTACTTC
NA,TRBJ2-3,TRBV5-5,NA,CASSFWGDTDTQYF,TGTGCCAGCAGCTTTTGGGGAGACACAGATACGCAGTATTTT
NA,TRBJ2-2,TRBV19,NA,CASISQPNTGELFF,TGTGCCAGTATTAGTCAGCCCAACACCGGGGAGCTGTTTTTT
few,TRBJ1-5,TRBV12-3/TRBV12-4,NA,CASSPDRRRQPQHF,TGTGCCAGCAGCCCGGACCGTCGTAGGCAGCCCCAGCATTTT
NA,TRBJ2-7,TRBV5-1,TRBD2,CASSWGRGTYEQYF,TGCGCCAGCAGCTGGGGGAGGGGAACCTACGAGCAGTACTTC
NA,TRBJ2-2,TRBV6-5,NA,CASSYSFGGNTGELFF,TGTGCCAGCAGTTACTCTTTTGGGGGCAACACCGGGGAGCTGTTTTTT
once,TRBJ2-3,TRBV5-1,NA,CASSQAVITDTQYF,TGCGCCAGCAGCCAAGCGGTGATCACAGATACGCAGTATTTT
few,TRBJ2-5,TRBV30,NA,CAWSLMGQETQYF,TGTGCCTGGAGTCTCATGGGTCAAGAGACCCAGTACTTC
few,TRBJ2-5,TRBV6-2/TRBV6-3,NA,CASATGTEGETQYF,TGTGCCAGCGCTACAGGGACGGAGGGAGAGACCCAGTACTTC
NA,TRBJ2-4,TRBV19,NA,CASSIGPGWADQVEIQYF,TGTGCCAGTAGTATCGGTCCGGGCTGGGCGGACCAGGTGGAGATTCAGTACTTC
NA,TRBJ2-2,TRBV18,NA,CASSIAGSNTGELFF,TGTGCCAGCTCAATTGCAGGGTCGAACACCGGGGAGCTGTTTTTT
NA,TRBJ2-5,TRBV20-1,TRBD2,CSARLAGVKFQETQYF,TGCAGTGCTCGACTAGCGGGCGTGAAATTCCAAGAGACCCAGTACTTC
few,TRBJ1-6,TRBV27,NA,CASSLYGTEGNSPLHF,TGTGCCAGCAGTTTATATGGGACTGAGGGAAATTCACCCCTCCACTTT
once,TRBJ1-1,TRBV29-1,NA,CSVGRLNTEAFF,TGCAGCGTAGGGCGGTTGAACACTGAAGCTTTCTTT
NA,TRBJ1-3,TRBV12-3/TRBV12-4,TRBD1,CASRPTGFGNTIYF,TGTGCCAGCAGACCGACAGGGTTCGGAAACACCATATATTTT
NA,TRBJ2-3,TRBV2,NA,CASSDGITDTQYF,TGTGCCAGCAGTGACGGGATCACAGATACGCAGTATTTT
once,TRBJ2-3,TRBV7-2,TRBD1,CASSRFRGQGDTQYF,TGTGCCAGCAGCCGATTCAGGGGGCAGGGAGATACGCAGTATTTT
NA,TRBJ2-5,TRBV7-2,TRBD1,CASSLMGTGGPETQYF,TGTGCCAGCAGCTTAATGGGGACAGGGGGCCCAGAGACCCAGTACTTC
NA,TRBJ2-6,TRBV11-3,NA,CASSPWDGGLSGANVLTF,TGTGCCAGCAGCCCTTGGGATGGGGGGCTCTCGGGGGCCAACGTCCTGACTTTC
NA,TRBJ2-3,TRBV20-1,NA,CSARSRTSTDTQYF,TGCAGTGCTAGAAGCCGGACTAGCACAGATACGCAGTATTTT
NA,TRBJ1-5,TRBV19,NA,CASSMIGQPQHF,TGTGCCAGTAGTATGATAGGGCAGCCCCAGCATTTT
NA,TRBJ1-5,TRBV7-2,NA,CASSFRPSLDQPQHF,TGTGCCAGCAGCTTCCGACCCAGCTTGGATCAGCCCCAGCATTTT
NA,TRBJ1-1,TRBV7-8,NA,CASSPSGTTNTEAFF,TGTGCCAGCAGCCCAAGTGGGACGACGAACACTGAAGCTTTCTTT
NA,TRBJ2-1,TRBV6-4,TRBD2,CASSVGTSDYNEQFF,TGTGCCAGCAGTGTAGGAACTAGCGATTACAATGAGCAGTTCTTC
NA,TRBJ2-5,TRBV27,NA,CASDSVAQETQYF,TGTGCCAGCGACAGTGTCGCCCAAGAGACCCAGTACTTC
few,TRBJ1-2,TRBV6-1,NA,CASRKTVHYGYTF,TGTGCCAGCAGAAAGACAGTTCACTATGGCTACACCTTC
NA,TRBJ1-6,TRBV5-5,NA,CASSLALQGYNSPLHF,TGTGCCAGCAGCTTGGCTTTACAAGGATATAATTCACCCCTCCACTTT
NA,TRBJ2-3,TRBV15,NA,CATSRDQADTQYF,TGTGCCACCAGCAGAGATCAAGCAGATACGCAGTATTTT
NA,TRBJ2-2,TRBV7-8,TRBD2,CASSLGRTSGRNTGELFF,TGTGCCAGCAGCTTAGGTCGGACTAGCGGGAGGAACACCGGGGAGCTGTTTTTT
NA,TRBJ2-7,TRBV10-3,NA,CAISEITTSYEQYF,TGTGCCATCAGCGAAATCACTACAAGCTACGAGCAGTACTTC
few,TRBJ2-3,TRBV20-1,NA,CSARLANTQYF,TGCAGTGCCCGCCTCGCAAATACGCAGTATTTT
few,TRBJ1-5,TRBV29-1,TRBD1,CSATTGTVNQPQHF,TGCAGCGCCACCACGGGGACAGTTAATCAGCCCCAGCATTTT
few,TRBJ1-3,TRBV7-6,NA,CASSSTSTGGVSGNTIYF,TGTGCCAGCAGCTCCACCAGTACCGGTGGGGTCTCTGGAAACACCATATATTTT
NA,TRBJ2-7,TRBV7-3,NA,CASSPLAGTATYEQYF,TGTGCCAGCAGCCCATTGGCCGGGACGGCAACCTACGAGCAGTACTTC
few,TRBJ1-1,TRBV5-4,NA,CASSVRGPTEAFF,TGTGCCAGCAGCGTTCGGGGCCCCACTGAAGCTTTCTTT
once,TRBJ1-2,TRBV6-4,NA,CASSEQGWGYTF,TGTGCCAGCAGTGAACAGGGTTGGGGCTACACCTTC
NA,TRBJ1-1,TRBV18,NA,CASSPQMNTEAFF,TGTGCCAGCTCACCACAGATGAACACTGAAGCTTTCTTT
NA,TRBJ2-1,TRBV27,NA,CATNQGRASTEQFF,TGTGCCACCAACCAGGGACGCGCCTCCACGGAGCAGTTCTTC
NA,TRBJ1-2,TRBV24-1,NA,CATSRGDGDYGYTF,TGTGCCACCAGTCGGGGGGACGGAGACTATGGCTACACCTTC
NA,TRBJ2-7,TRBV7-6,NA,CASSYPPRSYEQYF,TGTGCCAGCAGCTACCCCCCACGGTCCTACGAGCAGTACTTC
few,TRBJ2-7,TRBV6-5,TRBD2,CASSYPAGGDEQYF,TGTGCCAGCAGTTACCCGGCCGGGGGGGACGAGCAGTACTTC
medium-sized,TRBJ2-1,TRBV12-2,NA,CASRVRGPRYNEQFF,TGTGCAAGTCGCGTTCGTGGGCCGCGTTACAATGAGCAGTTCTTC
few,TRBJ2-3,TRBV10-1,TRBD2,CASSESSGRSTDTQYF,TGCGCCAGCAGTGAGTCTAGCGGGAGAAGCACAGATACGCAGTATTTT
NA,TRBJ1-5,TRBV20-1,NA,CSASAGQAISNQPQHF,TGCAGTGCTAGTGCTGGGCAGGCAATTAGCAATCAGCCCCAGCATTTT
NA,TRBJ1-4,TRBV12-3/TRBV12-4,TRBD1,CASSTGGFWEKLFF,TGTGCCAGCAGTACAGGGGGGTTTTGGGAAAAACTGTTTTTT
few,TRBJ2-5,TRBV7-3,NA,CASSLKFRETQYF,TGTGCCAGCAGCTTAAAGTTCCGCGAGACCCAGTACTTC
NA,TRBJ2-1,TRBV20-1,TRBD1,CSVPDRGPYNEQFF,TGCAGTGTCCCGGACAGGGGGCCTTACAATGAGCAGTTCTTC